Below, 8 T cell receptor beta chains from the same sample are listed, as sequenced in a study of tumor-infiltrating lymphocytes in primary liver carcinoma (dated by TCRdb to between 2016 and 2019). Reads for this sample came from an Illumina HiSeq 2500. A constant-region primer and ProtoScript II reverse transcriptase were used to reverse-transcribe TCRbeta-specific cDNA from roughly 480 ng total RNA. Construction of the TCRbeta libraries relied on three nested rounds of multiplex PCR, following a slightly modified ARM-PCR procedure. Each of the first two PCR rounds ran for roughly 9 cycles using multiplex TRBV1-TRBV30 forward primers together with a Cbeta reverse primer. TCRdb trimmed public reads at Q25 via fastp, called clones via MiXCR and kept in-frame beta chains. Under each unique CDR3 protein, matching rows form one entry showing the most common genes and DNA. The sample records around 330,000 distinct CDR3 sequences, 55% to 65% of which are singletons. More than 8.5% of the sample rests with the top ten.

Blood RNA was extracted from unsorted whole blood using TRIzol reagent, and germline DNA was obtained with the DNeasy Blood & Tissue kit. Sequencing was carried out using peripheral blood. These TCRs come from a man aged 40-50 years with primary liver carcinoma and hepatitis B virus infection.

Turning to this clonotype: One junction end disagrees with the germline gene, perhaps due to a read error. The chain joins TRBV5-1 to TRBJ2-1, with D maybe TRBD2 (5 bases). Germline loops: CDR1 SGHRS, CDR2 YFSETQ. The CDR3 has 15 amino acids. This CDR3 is CASSTTRTEYNEQFF. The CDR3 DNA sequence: TGTGCCAGCAGCACAACCAGGACTGAGTACAATGAGCAGTTCTTC.

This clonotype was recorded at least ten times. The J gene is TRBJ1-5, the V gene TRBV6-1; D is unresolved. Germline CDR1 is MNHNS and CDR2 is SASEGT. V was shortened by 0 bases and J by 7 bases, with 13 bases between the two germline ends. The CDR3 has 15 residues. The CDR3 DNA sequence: TGTGCCAGCAGTGAAGCTTTGGGAGGTAGCCAGCCCCAGCATTTT. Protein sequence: CASSEALGGSQPQHF.

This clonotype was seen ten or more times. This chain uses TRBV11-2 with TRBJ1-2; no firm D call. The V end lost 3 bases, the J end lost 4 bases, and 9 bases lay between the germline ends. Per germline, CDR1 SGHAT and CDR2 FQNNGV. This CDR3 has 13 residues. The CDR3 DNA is TGTGCCAGCAGCTTCACCAGAAGCTATGGCTACACCTTC. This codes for CASSFTRSYGYTF.

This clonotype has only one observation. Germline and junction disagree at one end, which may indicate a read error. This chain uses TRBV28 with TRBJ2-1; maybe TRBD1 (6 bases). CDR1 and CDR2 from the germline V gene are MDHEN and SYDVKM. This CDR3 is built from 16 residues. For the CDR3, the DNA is TGTGTCAGCAGTTCCTTGGGGGCGGGTTTCTACAATGAGCAGTTCTTC. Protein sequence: CVSSSLGAGFYNEQFF.

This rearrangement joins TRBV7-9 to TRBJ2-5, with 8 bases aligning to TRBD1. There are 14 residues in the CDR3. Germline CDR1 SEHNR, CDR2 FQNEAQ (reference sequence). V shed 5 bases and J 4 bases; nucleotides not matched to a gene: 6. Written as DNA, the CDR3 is TGTGCCAGCAGCCCCTCGACAGGGGTAGAGACCCAGTACTTC. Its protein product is CASSPSTGVETQYF.

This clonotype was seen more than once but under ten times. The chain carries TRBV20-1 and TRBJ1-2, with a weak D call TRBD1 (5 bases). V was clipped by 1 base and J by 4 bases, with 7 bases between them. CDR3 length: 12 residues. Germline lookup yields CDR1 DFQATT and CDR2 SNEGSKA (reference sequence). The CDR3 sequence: CSARGGVYGYTF. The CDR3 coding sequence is TGCAGTGCTAGAGGAGGGGTCTATGGCTACACCTTC.

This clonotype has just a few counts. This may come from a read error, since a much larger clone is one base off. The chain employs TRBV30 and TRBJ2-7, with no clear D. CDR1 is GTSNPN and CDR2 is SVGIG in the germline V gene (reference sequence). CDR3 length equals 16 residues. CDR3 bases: TGTGTCTGGAGTGCAGGCGCAGGTACCCTCTCCTACGAGCAGTACTTC. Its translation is CVWSAGAGTLSYEQYF.

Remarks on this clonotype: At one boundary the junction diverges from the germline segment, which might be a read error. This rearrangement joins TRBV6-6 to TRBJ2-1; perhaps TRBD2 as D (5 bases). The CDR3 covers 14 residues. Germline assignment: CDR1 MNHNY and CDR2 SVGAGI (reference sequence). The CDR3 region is CTSKEDGNYNEQFF. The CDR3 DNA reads TGTACCAGCAAGGAAGACGGGAACTACAATGAGCAGTTCTTC.